This T cell receptor beta chain stems from a study of cytomegalovirus exposure and HLA in healthy donors. Looking at the study overall: T cells numbering about 200 million yielded around 120 million unique TCR beta sequences in an earlier analysis.

Germline CDR1 is SQVTM and CDR2 is ANQGSEA. The V gene lost 5 bases and the J gene lost 3 bases, with 14 bases spanning the gap. This CDR3 region has 14 residues. Regarding this clone: The antigen remains undetermined.

Samples came from healthy bone marrow donors. Amplification used 60 Vbeta primers and 13 Jbeta primers. The method was immunoSEQ multiplex PCR; TCRdb's version includes in-frame clones alone and lacks a portion of them. Seen here are 150,000 or so clones, about 73% observed once, and the top ten hold roughly 2%. Overall study findings and caveats: Association of 16,951 TCR beta sequences with HLA alleles was found at 0.05 false discovery rate in a later analysis.

This chain connects TRBV29-1 to TRBJ1-5; tentatively, D is TRBD1 (5 bases). Sequencing was performed on PBMCs. This receptor was identified in a woman between 55 and 75 years old in good health and CMV-seropositive. CDR3: CSVSVSGPNQPQHF. CDR3 sequence (DNA): TGCAGCGTTTCGGTCTCAGGGCCCAATCAGCCCCAGCATTTT.